Described below is a single T cell receptor beta chain sequence and its context. What it binds is unknown. Sample-barcoded 5' priming and a J-beta primer mix drove a second PCR of 7 to 11 cycles. Each CDR3 protein gets one entry after TCRdb re-called the 5' RACE reads with MiXCR. The sample holds around 1,800,000 distinct CDR3 sequences, approximately 39% seen once. The CDR3 runs to 15 residues. The germline V and J ends were trimmed by 1 base and 3 bases, with 11 bases remaining between them. Per the germline V gene, CDR1 is LNHDA and CDR2 is SQIVND (reference sequence). This sample is part of a study of blood T cells in healthy people across ages. Findings and caveats of the study: Estimates based on one million T cells were treated as lower bounds. CMV infection status of these donors was not known.

Sequences were obtained from blood. The clonotype was recovered from a human donor in good health. The genes are TRBV19 and TRBJ2-3, with D perhaps TRBD1 (5 bases). The CDR3 spells CASSIGTHLTDTQYF. The CDR3 region has the DNA TGTGCCAGTAGTATAGGGACACATTTAACAGATACGCAGTATTTT.